The 32 T cell receptor beta chains below all came from one sample that was sequenced in a study of blood T cell repertoires in COVID-19. Produced via immunoSEQ multiplex PCR; TCRdb's table is partial and in-frame only. Here the sample spans a few hundred thousand clones, roughly 80% being singletons. Specimen: peripheral blood. The source of these receptors is a human donor in a cohort sampled during active COVID-19.

The V call is TRBV7-2, the J call TRBJ2-3; 10 bases are a match to TRBD2. With 3 bases clipped from V and 1 base from J, the junction kept 7 bases outside the gene matches. The CDR3 has 17 amino acids. Germline V CDR1 and CDR2: SGHTA, FQGNSA. The CDR3 is CASSFRLGTSGTDTQYF. The CDR3 DNA reads as TGTGCCAGCAGCTTTCGACTCGGGACTAGCGGCACAGATACGCAGTATTTT.

The chain has TRBV19 and TRBJ2-7; maybe TRBD2 (7 bases). The V gene lost 11 bases and the J gene lost 6 bases, with 14 bases spanning the gap. The CDR3 has 11 residues. CDR1 is LNHDA and CDR2 is SQIVND in the germline V gene (reference sequence). The CDR3 coding sequence is TGTGCCTCGGGGGGACACCGCGAGCAGTACTTC. Protein product: CASGGHREQYF.

The V gene is TRBV28, the J gene TRBJ1-2, with TRBD1 matching 10 bases. The CDR3 sequence is 14 residues long. The ends lost 6 bases at V and 7 bases at J; junction bases unmatched: 8. Looked up from germline, CDR1 is MDHEN and CDR2 is SYDVKM. In nucleotides, the CDR3 is TGTGCCAGCAGATCCCCGGACAGGGGGATTGGCTACACCTTC. This codes for CASRSPDRGIGYTF.

The V and J genes are TRBV6-2 or TRBV6-3 and TRBJ1-1; D remains unclear. The germline gives CDR1 MNHEY, CDR2 SVGEGT. V lost 2 bases and J 6 bases, leaving 13 bases between the germline ends. The CDR3 sequence is 14 residues long. The CDR3 loop is CASSYKRGSAEAFF. Here the CDR3 DNA reads TGTGCCAGCAGTTACAAGAGAGGGAGCGCTGAAGCTTTCTTT.

Only a few counts were recorded for this clone. The chain uses TRBV6-1 and TRBJ2-1; D is possibly TRBD2 (7 bases). The CDR3 covers 17 residues. CDR1 and CDR2 from the germline V gene are MNHNS and SASEGT. Trimming shortened V by 0 bases and J by 1 base, and 13 bases separated the two germline ends. CDR3 in amino acids: CASSEAWGGSSYNEQFF. CDR3 bases: TGTGCCAGCAGTGAAGCGTGGGGGGGCTCTTCCTACAATGAGCAGTTCTTC.

This chain uses TRBV28 with TRBJ2-7; 8 bases map to TRBD1. The germline V gene has CDR1 MDHEN and CDR2 SYDVKM. V lost 6 bases, J lost 4 bases, and 2 bases stayed unmatched. The CDR3 sequence is 12 residues long. The CDR3 DNA sequence: TGTGCCAGCAGCCGGACAGGGTACGAGCAGTACTTC. Amino acid sequence: CASSRTGYEQYF.

CDR3 residues: CASSKQGAGAEAFF. The DNA of the CDR3 is TGTGCCAGTAGCAAACAGGGGGCGGGCGCTGAAGCTTTCTTT. J is TRBJ1-1 and V is TRBV19; 9 bases line up with TRBD1. The length of the CDR3 is 14 residues. From germline, CDR1 is LNHDA and CDR2 SQIVND (reference sequence). V lost 6 bases to trimming and J lost 6 bases; unmatched junction nucleotides: 8.

The chain couples TRBV18 to TRBJ2-7; TRBD1 matches 9 bases. This CDR3 region has 15 residues. V dropped 4 bases and J dropped 4; count of bases not matched to a gene: 8. Germline V gene lookup returns CDR1 KGHSH and CDR2 LQKENI. CDR3 protein: CASSRDRAINYEQYF. The CDR3 coding sequence is TGTGCCAGCTCACGGGACAGGGCGATTAATTACGAGCAGTACTTC.

J is TRBJ1-1 and V is TRBV30; D is ambiguous. The CDR3 has 16 amino acids. CDR1 is GTSNPN and CDR2 is SVGIG in the germline V gene (reference sequence). V was cut by 0 bases and J by 2 bases, with 16 bases left in between. The CDR3 spells CAWSVRRVTQNTEAFF. The CDR3 coding sequence is TGTGCCTGGAGTGTACGACGGGTCACACAAAACACTGAAGCTTTCTTT.

The chain employs TRBV7-2 and TRBJ1-2; D perhaps matches TRBD1 (6 bases). This CDR3 spans 14 amino acids. The germline V gene has CDR1 SGHTA and CDR2 FQGNSA. The V end was cut by 7 bases, the J end by 4 bases, with 16 bases between. The CDR3 coding sequence is TGTGCCAGCACCCCCGGAGGGGGGGTCTATGGCTACACCTTC. It specifies CASTPGGGVYGYTF. The full variable domain, rest sourced from reference TRBV7-2 and TRBJ1-2, is GAGVSQSPSNKVTEKGKDVELRCDPISGHTALYWYRQSLGQGLEFLIYFQGNSAPDKSGLPSDRFSAERTGGSVSTLTIQRTQQEDSAVYLCASTPGGGVYGYTFGSGTRLTVV.

The rearrangement uses TRBV18 and TRBJ2-7; tentatively, D is TRBD2 (6 bases). With 2 bases removed from V and 4 bases from J, the gap between germline ends came to 18 bases. The germline V gene has CDR1 KGHSH and CDR2 LQKENI. The CDR3 sequence is 16 residues long. Written as DNA, the CDR3 is TGTGCCAGCTCACCAAGGGAGCGGGCTATTTTTTACGAGCAGTACTTC. It codes for CASSPRERAIFYEQYF.

J is TRBJ1-6 and V is TRBV6-1; 7 positions agree with TRBD1. The CDR3 contains 15 residues. The germline gives CDR1 MNHNS, CDR2 SASEGT. The J segment lost 10 bases and the V segment lost 2 bases, leaving 8 bases of the junction unmatched. CDR3 DNA sequence: TGTGCCAGCAGTGAACGGGACAGCCTACGATCACCCCTCCACTTT. Residues: CASSERDSLRSPLHF.

This rearrangement joins TRBV4-3 to TRBJ2-7, with D possibly being TRBD1 (6 bases). V was clipped by 1 base and J by 3 bases, with 7 bases between them. The germline V gene encodes CDR1 LGHNA and CDR2 YSLEER. CDR3 length: 13 amino acids. CDR3: CASSQARGYEQYF. The CDR3, as DNA: TGCGCCAGCAGCCAAGCCAGGGGCTACGAGCAGTACTTC.

The chain couples TRBV29-1 to TRBJ2-7, with 11 positions matching TRBD1. CDR3 length: 14 residues. Germline CDR1 is SQVTM and CDR2 is ANQGSEA. V gave up 6 bases and J gave up 6 bases; unmatched junction bases: 10. The CDR3 nucleotides read TGCAGCGTCCTCTGGTTCGGGACAGGGGGCGAGCAGTACTTC. This codes for CSVLWFGTGGEQYF.

This clone was picked up one time. V gene TRBV6-2 or TRBV6-3 combines with J gene TRBJ1-1; D is undetermined. Trimming took off 6 bases at V and 4 bases at J, with 15 bases between the two ends. From germline, CDR1 is MNHEY and CDR2 SVGEGT. The CDR3 loop spans 14 amino acids. CDR3 residues: CASSPIQYGTEAFF. Written as DNA, the CDR3 is TGTGCCAGCAGCCCCATACAGTACGGCACTGAAGCTTTCTTT.

A single count supports this clone. This chain uses TRBV11-1 with TRBJ2-5, with 8 bases aligning to TRBD2. With V trimmed by 5 bases and J by 4 bases, 6 bases remained unmatched. The CDR3 is made up of 14 amino acids. Germline V gene sequence: CDR1 SGHAT, CDR2 FQDESV (reference sequence). The CDR3 region is CASSPLAGRETQYF. CDR3 nucleotide sequence: TGTGCCAGCAGCCCATTAGCGGGGAGAGAGACCCAGTACTTC.

This chain connects TRBV29-1 to TRBJ1-2, with 8 bases that match TRBD1. V shed 8 bases, J shed 5 bases, and the junction held 7 bases outside the gene matches. CDR3 length equals 12 residues. Germline V gene lookup returns CDR1 SQVTM and CDR2 ANQGSEA. Here the CDR3 DNA reads TGCAGCTACCTACAGGGGGGGTATGGCTACACCTTC. Encoded protein: CSYLQGGYGYTF.

With respect to this clone: The identical CDR3 is also encoded by other nucleotide sequences in the sample. This chain uses TRBV7-9 with TRBJ2-1; 7 nucleotides line up with TRBD2. The CDR3 has 15 residues. In germline, CDR1 is SEHNR, CDR2 FQNEAQ (reference sequence). V gave up 1 base and J gave up 1 base; unmatched junction bases: 1. In nucleotides, the CDR3 is TGTGCCAGCAGCTTAGGGGGAGGGTCCTACAATGAGCAGTTCTTC. It yields the protein CASSLGGGSYNEQFF.

V is TRBV2 and J is TRBJ2-1; 10 nucleotides line up with TRBD2. This CDR3 spans 14 amino acids. The ends lost 11 bases at V and 4 bases at J; junction bases unmatched: 8. Germline V gene sequence: CDR1 SNHLY, CDR2 FYNNEI. The CDR3, as DNA: TGTGCCGCGGAGAGGACTAGCGGTTACAATGAGCAGTTCTTC. Residues: CAAERTSGYNEQFF.

This sequence joins TRBV28 and TRBJ1-6; TRBD1 matches 8 bases. The germline gives CDR1 MDHEN, CDR2 SYDVKM. The length of the CDR3 is 16 residues. J was trimmed by 1 base and V by 5 bases; bases with no gene match: 4. The DNA for the CDR3 is TGTGCCAGCAGTGACACAGGGGGATCCTATAATTCACCCCTCCACTTT. Encoded protein: CASSDTGGSYNSPLHF.

The V call is TRBV30, the J call TRBJ2-2, with 9 bases that match TRBD2. The germline V gene encodes CDR1 GTSNPN and CDR2 SVGIG (reference sequence). This CDR3 has 16 amino acids. The V segment lost 1 base and the J segment 6 bases; nucleotides outside the gene matches: 9. The CDR3 DNA follows: TGTGCCTGGAGTGATGTCTTAGCGGGAGAGGCCGGGGAGCTGTTTTTT. This gives the protein CAWSDVLAGEAGELFF. The whole variable domain, remainder taken from reference TRBV30 and TRBJ2-2, is SQTIHQWPATLVQPVGSPLSLECTVEGTSNPNLYWYRQAAGRGLQLLFYSVGIGQISSEVPQNLSASRPQDRQFILSSKKLLLSDSGFYLCAWSDVLAGEAGELFFGEGSRLTVL.

This chain links TRBV18 with TRBJ2-7; D may be TRBD1 (5 bases). V was pared by 2 bases and J by 2 bases, with 7 bases between. This CDR3 region has 13 residues. Germline values: CDR1 KGHSH, CDR2 LQKENI. Written as DNA, the CDR3 is TGTGCCAGCTCACCAGGGGCTACCTACGAGCAGTACTTC. Its translation: CASSPGATYEQYF.

J is TRBJ1-1 and V is TRBV5-1, with 9 positions matching TRBD1. The germline CDR1 and CDR2 sequences are SGHRS and YFSETQ. J lost 1 base, V lost 4 bases, and 5 bases had no gene match. The CDR3 covers 15 residues. CDR3 amino acids: CASSNLQGANTEAFF. The CDR3 region has the DNA TGCGCCAGCAGCAACCTACAGGGGGCGAACACTGAAGCTTTCTTT.

This chain links TRBV6-2 or TRBV6-3 with TRBJ1-2, with a weak D call TRBD1 (5 bases). Germline CDR1 reads MNHEY; CDR2 reads SVGEGT. V was clipped by 4 bases and J by 0 bases, with 12 bases between them. The CDR3 extends over 15 amino acids. As DNA, the CDR3 is TGTGCCAGCAGTTGGGGCAGCAACCCTAACTATGGCTACACCTTC. It translates to CASSWGSNPNYGYTF.

The V gene is TRBV9, the J gene TRBJ2-1, with 13 bases matching TRBD2. V dropped 5 bases and J dropped 5; count of bases not matched to a gene: 4. Germline V gene sequence: CDR1 SGDLS, CDR2 YYNGEE. The CDR3 totals 15 residues. CDR3 sequence: CASSGGTSGNNEQFF. The DNA of the CDR3 is TGTGCCAGCAGTGGGGGGACTAGCGGGAACAATGAGCAGTTCTTC.

The CDR3 nucleotides are TGTGCCACCAGCGAAGGACTAGCGGGGATTCAAGAGACCCAGTACTTC. Its translation: CATSEGLAGIQETQYF. The chain links TRBV15 to TRBJ2-5; 12 bases are shared with TRBD2. There are 16 residues in the CDR3. The germline V gene has CDR1 LNHNV and CDR2 YYDKDF (reference sequence). The junction had 6 bases not matched to a gene; V was cut back by 5 bases and J by 2 bases.

This clone was detected only once. This sequence joins TRBV6-5 and TRBJ2-7; TRBD2 agrees at 7 bases. The CDR3 has 15 amino acids. The V and J ends lost 5 bases and 2 bases, in that order; junction bases with no gene match: 9. Germline CDR1 MNHEY, CDR2 SVGAGI. The CDR3 reads CASSPAGTTTYEQYF. Here the CDR3 DNA reads TGTGCCAGCAGTCCGGCAGGGACTACCACCTACGAGCAGTACTTC.

The chain employs TRBV19 and TRBJ1-2, with TRBD1 matching over 11 bases. The germline CDR1 and CDR2 sequences are LNHDA and SQIVND (reference sequence). Germline trimming cut 6 bases from V and 5 bases from J; bases unmatched to any gene: 11. The CDR3 is 16 residues long. This CDR3 reads CASRKPLGQGGYGYTF. The DNA of the CDR3 is TGTGCCAGTAGAAAACCGCTGGGACAGGGGGGTTATGGCTACACCTTC.

The chain is built from TRBV24-1 and TRBJ2-7; 7 bases are a match to TRBD2. The CDR3 length is 13 residues. Germline CDR1 KGHDR, CDR2 SFDVKD. With V trimmed by 5 bases and J by 5 bases, 5 bases remained unmatched. CDR3 sequence (DNA): TGTGCCACCAGTGGCGGGAGAGTGGACGAGCAGTACTTC. It codes for CATSGGRVDEQYF.

V usage is TRBV16 and J usage is TRBJ1-2; TRBD1 agrees at 7 bases. Trimming at V came to 4 bases and at J to 2 bases, leaving 4 bases not matched to a gene. The CDR3 extends over 14 amino acids. Germline CDR1 KGHSY, CDR2 FQNENV. CDR3 loop: CASSPTGKNYGYTF. The CDR3 bases are TGTGCCAGCAGCCCGACAGGGAAGAACTATGGCTACACCTTC.

V usage is TRBV19 and J usage is TRBJ2-7, with 7 bases aligning to TRBD1. CDR3 length: 15 residues. Germline CDR1 reads LNHDA; CDR2 reads SQIVND (reference sequence). V shed 8 bases and J 2 bases; nucleotides not matched to a gene: 12. The CDR3 region is CASADSGTAAYEQYF. The DNA of the CDR3 is TGTGCCAGTGCAGATTCCGGGACAGCAGCCTACGAGCAGTACTTC.

The gene calls are TRBV4-2 and TRBJ2-1; 7 bases are a match to TRBD2. The V segment lost 8 bases and the J segment 4 bases; nucleotides outside the gene matches: 11. This CDR3 spans 15 amino acids. Germline CDR1 LGHNA, CDR2 YNFKEQ. CDR3 coding DNA: TGTGCCAGCTCAGAGACTAGCTCCGGATACAATGAGCAGTTCTTC. Translated, it gives CASSETSSGYNEQFF.